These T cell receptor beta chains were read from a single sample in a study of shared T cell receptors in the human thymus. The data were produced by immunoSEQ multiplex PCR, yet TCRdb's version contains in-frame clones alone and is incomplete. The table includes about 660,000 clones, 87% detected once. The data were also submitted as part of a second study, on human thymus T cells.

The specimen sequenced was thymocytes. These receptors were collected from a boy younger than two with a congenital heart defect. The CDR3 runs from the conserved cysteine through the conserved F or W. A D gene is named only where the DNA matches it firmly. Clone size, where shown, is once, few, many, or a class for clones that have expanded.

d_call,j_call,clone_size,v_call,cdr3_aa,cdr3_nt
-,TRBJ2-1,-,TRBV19,CATFSVFKQFF,TGTGCCACCTTTAGCGTTTTCAAGCAGTTCTTC
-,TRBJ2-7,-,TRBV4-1,CASSQERTGEQYF,TGCGCCAGCAGCCAAGAGAGGACTGGGGAGCAGTACTTC
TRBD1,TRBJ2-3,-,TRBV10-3,CAISLTGCDIDTQYF,TGTGCCATTAGCTTGACAGGGTGCGATATAGATACGCAGTATTTT
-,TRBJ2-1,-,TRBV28,CASSFPGDLSYNEQFF,TGTGCCAGCAGTTTTCCCGGGGATCTCTCCTACAATGAGCAGTTCTTC
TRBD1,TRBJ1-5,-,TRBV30,CAWSPQGSQPQHF,TGTGCCTGGAGCCCACAGGGGAGTCAGCCCCAGCATTTT
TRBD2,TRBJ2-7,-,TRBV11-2,CASTTGSSGVSYEQYF,TGTGCCAGCACCACGGGGTCTAGCGGGGTATCCTACGAGCAGTACTTC
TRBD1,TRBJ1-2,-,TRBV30,CAWRPQGGYGYTF,TGTGCCTGGAGGCCTCAGGGGGGATATGGCTACACCTTC
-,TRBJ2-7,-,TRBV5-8,CASSLSGVGRNSEQYF,TGTGCCAGCAGCTTGTCAGGTGTCGGGAGAAATTCCGAGCAGTACTTC
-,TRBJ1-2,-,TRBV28,CASSLREGGLDGYTF,TGTGCCAGCAGTTTAAGGGAGGGGGGTTTGGACGGCTACACCTTC
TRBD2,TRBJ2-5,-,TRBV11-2,CASSRARTSGYQETQYF,TGTGCCAGCAGCCGAGCAAGGACTAGCGGGTACCAAGAGACCCAGTACTTC
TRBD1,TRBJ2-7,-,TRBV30,CAWRGQGYEQYF,TGTGCCTGGAGGGGACAGGGATACGAGCAGTACTTC
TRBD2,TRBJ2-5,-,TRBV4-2,CASSQGRLAGPQETQYF,TGTGCCAGCAGCCAGGGACGACTAGCGGGGCCTCAAGAGACCCAGTACTTC
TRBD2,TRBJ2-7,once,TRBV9,CASSPRLAGGHHEQYF,TGTGCCAGCAGCCCAAGACTAGCGGGGGGGCACCACGAGCAGTACTTC
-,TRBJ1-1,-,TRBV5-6,CASSLGWRKFLNTEAFF,TGTGCCAGCAGCTTGGGTTGGAGGAAGTTTTTGAACACTGAAGCTTTCTTT
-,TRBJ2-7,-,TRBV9,CASSVAPTYEQYF,TGTGCCAGCAGCGTAGCCCCTACCTACGAGCAGTACTTC
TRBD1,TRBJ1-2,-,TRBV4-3,CASSQDIYLQGKFGGYTF,TGCGCCAGCAGCCAAGATATCTACTTACAGGGGAAATTTGGTGGCTACACCTTC
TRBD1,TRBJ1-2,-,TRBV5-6,CASSQWRDRIIYGYTF,TGTGCCAGCAGCCAGTGGAGGGACAGAATTATCTATGGCTACACCTTC
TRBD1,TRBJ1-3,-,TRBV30,CAWGVQGGSSGNTIYF,TGTGCCTGGGGCGTACAGGGGGGGTCTTCCGGAAACACCATATATTTT
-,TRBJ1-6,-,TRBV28,CASRTSSPLHF,TGTGCCAGCAGGACTTCATCACCCCTCCACTTT
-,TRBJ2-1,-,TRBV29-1,CSVDIQGVGCEQFF,TGCAGCGTTGATATTCAAGGGGTGGGTTGTGAGCAGTTCTTC
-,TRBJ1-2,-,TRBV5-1,CASSLTREYGYTF,TGCGCCAGCAGCTTAACGCGGGAATATGGCTACACCTTC
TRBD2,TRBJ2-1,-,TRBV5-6,CASSFGGVLNEQFF,TGTGCCAGCAGCTTCGGGGGGGTACTCAATGAGCAGTTCTTC
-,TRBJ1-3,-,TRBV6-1,CASSDAGVGGNTIYF,TGTGCCAGCAGTGATGCGGGTGTAGGTGGAAACACCATATATTTT
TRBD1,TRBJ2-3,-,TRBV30,CAWSVWRMGTGGTDTQYF,TGTGCCTGGAGTGTATGGAGAATGGGGACAGGGGGCACAGATACGCAGTATTTT
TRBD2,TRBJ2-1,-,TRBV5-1,CASSQTSGGVNEQFF,TGCGCCAGCAGCCAGACTAGCGGGGGGGTCAATGAGCAGTTCTTC
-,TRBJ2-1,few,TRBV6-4,CASDLGSSYNEQFF,TGTGCCAGCGATTTGGGGAGCTCCTACAATGAGCAGTTCTTC
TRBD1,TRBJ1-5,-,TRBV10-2,CASRAADRYQPQHF,TGCGCCAGCAGGGCAGCGGACAGGTATCAGCCCCAGCATTTT
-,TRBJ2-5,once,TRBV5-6,CASSLVRRDWQETQYF,TGTGCCAGCAGCTTGGTTAGGAGGGATTGGCAAGAGACCCAGTACTTC
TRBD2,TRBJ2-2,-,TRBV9,CASSVSTSGKDLNTGELFF,TGTGCCAGCAGCGTATCGACTAGCGGGAAGGATCTGAACACCGGGGAGCTGTTTTTT